Listed here are 9 T cell receptor beta chains from one sample, sequenced in a study of shared T cell receptors in the human thymus. The protocol was immunoSEQ multiplex PCR, while the TCRdb copy is restricted to in-frame clones and leaves out a portion. The sample includes hundreds of thousands of clones, roughly 88% of them seen just once. Another study also made use of these data, one on human thymus T cells.

Input material: thymocytes. The receptor set was obtained from a boy less than two years old with a congenital heart defect.

This chain connects TRBV11-3 to TRBJ2-1, with 9 bases lining up with TRBD2. Germline V gene data show CDR1 as SGHNT and CDR2 as YENEEA. J lost 0 bases, V lost 2 bases, and 5 bases had no gene match. The CDR3 runs to 17 residues. The CDR3 nucleotides are TGTGCCAGCAGCTTAAGGGCGGGAGGGAGCTCCTACAATGAGCAGTTCTTC. Encoded protein: CASSLRAGGSSYNEQFF.

The chain uses TRBV4-3 and TRBJ2-1; 8 bases match TRBD2. With 2 bases clipped from V and 8 bases from J, the junction kept 14 bases outside the gene matches. Germline CDR1 and CDR2: LGHNA and YSLEER. There are 17 residues in the CDR3. The CDR3, as DNA: TGCGCCAGCAGCCAATCCGGGGGGGACTTAGGACTACATGAGCAGTTCTTC. It specifies CASSQSGGDLGLHEQFF.

The chain carries TRBV6-1 and TRBJ2-5, with D uncertain. Germline CDR1 reads MNHNS; CDR2 reads SASEGT. The CDR3 is 12 residues long. V lost 7 bases and J 5 bases, leaving 11 bases between the germline ends. The CDR3 bases are TGTGCCAGCACCCACAGTACGGAGACCCAGTACTTC. Residues: CASTHSTETQYF.

V is TRBV28 and J is TRBJ2-1, with D maybe TRBD2 (5 bases). V was pared by 7 bases and J by 6 bases, with 16 bases between. This CDR3 comprises 14 residues. Germline loops: CDR1 MDHEN, CDR2 SYDVKM. The DNA for the CDR3 is TGTGCCAGCAAGGCGGGCATATCGGGCAATGAGCAGTTCTTC. Translation gives CASKAGISGNEQFF.

V is TRBV15 and J is TRBJ2-7; D perhaps matches TRBD2 (6 bases). V was shortened by 3 bases and J by 7 bases, with 25 bases between the two germline ends. The CDR3 is 17 residues long. Germline CDR1 LNHNV, CDR2 YYDKDF (reference sequence). CDR3 residues: CATSSGSLGGPRREQYF. CDR3 coding DNA: TGTGCCACCAGCAGCGGGAGTTTGGGCGGGCCCAGAAGGGAGCAGTACTTC.

The CDR3 nucleotides read TGTGCCAGCTCACTAAAGGGGTGGCAGGAGAGCTCCTACGAGCAGTACTTC. Its protein is CASSLKGWQESSYEQYF. The V and J genes are TRBV18 and TRBJ2-7, with D possibly TRBD1 on 5 matching bases. In germline, CDR1 is KGHSH, CDR2 LQKENI. The V gene lost 4 bases and the J gene lost 0 bases, with 19 bases spanning the gap. The CDR3 runs to 17 residues.

V and J are TRBV30 and TRBJ2-2; a possible D gene is TRBD1 (6 bases). CDR1 and CDR2 (germline): GTSNPN, SVGIG (reference sequence). The CDR3 spans 13 residues. Trimming removed 3 bases from V and 4 bases from J, with 9 bases in between. The CDR3 coding sequence is TGTGCCTGGAGCAGGACAGCCACCGGGGAGCTGTTTTTT. This encodes CAWSRTATGELFF.

The chain is built from TRBV30 and TRBJ2-5; possibly TRBD2 for D (5 bases). The CDR3 runs to 19 residues. Deletions cut 1 base from V and 5 bases from J, with 29 bases between. Germline V gene lookup returns CDR1 GTSNPN and CDR2 SVGIG (reference sequence). The CDR3 nucleotides read TGTGCCTGGAGTGATCCGGACTGGGCTAGCCACGAGACGGGGGAGACCCAGTACTTC. It translates to CAWSDPDWASHETGETQYF.

The J gene is TRBJ2-3, the V gene TRBV7-2; 9 bases align to TRBD1. The CDR3 has 14 residues. The trim removed 5 bases at V and 4 bases at J, leaving 4 bases unmatched. The germline V gene encodes CDR1 SGHTA and CDR2 FQGNSA. The CDR3 loop is CASSPGQGSDTQYF. The CDR3 DNA follows: TGTGCCAGCAGCCCCGGACAGGGGTCAGATACGCAGTATTTT.